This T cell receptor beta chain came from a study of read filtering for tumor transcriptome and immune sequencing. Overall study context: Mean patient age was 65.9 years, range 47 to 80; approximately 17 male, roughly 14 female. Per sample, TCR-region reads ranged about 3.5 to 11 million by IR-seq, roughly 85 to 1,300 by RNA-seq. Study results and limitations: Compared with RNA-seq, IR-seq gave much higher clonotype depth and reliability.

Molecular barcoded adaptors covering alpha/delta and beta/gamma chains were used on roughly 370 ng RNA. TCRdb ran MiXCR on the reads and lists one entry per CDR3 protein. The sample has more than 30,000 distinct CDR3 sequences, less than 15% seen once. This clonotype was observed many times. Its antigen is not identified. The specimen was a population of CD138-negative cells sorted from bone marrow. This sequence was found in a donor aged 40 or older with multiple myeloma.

CDR3 in DNA: TGTGCCAGCAGCTTGCAGACCGGTTGGCAAGCCTACGAGCAGTACTTC. Encoded protein: CASSLQTGWQAYEQYF. The genes are TRBV7-9 and TRBJ2-7; no reliable D call. Between the trimmed V and J ends, which lost 3 bases and 2 bases, there was a span of 17 bases. The CDR3 consists of 16 residues. Germline V gene lookup returns CDR1 SEHNR and CDR2 FQNEAQ (reference sequence).